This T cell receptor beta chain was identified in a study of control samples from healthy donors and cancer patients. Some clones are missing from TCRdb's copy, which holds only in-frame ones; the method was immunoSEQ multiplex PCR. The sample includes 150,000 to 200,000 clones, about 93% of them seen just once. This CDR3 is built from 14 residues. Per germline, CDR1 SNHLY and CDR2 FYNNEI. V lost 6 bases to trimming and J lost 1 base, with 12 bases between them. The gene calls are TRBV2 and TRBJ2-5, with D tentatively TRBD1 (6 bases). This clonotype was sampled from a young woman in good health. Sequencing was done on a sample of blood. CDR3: CASRSDRSQETQYF. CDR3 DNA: TGTGCCAGCAGGTCAGACAGGAGCCAAGAGACCCAGTACTTC.